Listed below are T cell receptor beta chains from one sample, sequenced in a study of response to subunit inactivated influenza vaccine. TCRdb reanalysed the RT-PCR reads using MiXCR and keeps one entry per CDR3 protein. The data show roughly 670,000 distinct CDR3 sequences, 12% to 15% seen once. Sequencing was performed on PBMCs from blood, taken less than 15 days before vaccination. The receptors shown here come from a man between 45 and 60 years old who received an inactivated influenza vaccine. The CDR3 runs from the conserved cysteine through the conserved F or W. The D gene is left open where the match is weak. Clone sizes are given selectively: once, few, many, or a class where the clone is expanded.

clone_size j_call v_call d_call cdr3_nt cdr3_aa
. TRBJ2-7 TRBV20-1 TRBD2 TGCAGTGCGGATAGGACTAGCTCCTACGAGCAGTACTTC CSADRTSSYEQYF
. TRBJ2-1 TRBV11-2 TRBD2 TGTGCCAGCAGCGGGGGACTAGCCTACAATGAGCAGTTCTTC CASSGGLAYNEQFF
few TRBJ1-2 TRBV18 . TGTGCCAGCTCACCATTGTCTAGGGAAGGAAATGGCTACACCTTC CASSPLSREGNGYTF
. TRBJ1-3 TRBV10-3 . TGTGCCATCAGGGCTTATTCGGGAAACACCATATATTTT CAIRAYSGNTIYF
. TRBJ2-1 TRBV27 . TGTGCCAGCAGATTAGTAGGGGGGGCCGGAGTTTATGAGCAGTTCTTC CASRLVGGAGVYEQFF
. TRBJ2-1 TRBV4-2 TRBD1 TGTGCCAGCAGCCCTCAGGGGACAGGGGGCCTAAATGAGCAGTTCTTC CASSPQGTGGLNEQFF
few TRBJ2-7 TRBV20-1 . TGCAGTGCTAGAGATTCGCGGACTACCCACGAGCAGTACTTC CSARDSRTTHEQYF
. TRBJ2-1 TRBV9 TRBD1 TGTGCCAGCAGCGCGTTGACAGGGGACTGGTTAGGTGAGCAGTTCTTC CASSALTGDWLGEQFF
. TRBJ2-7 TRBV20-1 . TGCAGTGCTAGAGACCTCGTGACCTACGAGCAGTACTTC CSARDLVTYEQYF
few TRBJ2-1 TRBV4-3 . TGCGCCAGCAGCCAAGAGCTTGGGGGAAATGAGCAGTTCTTC CASSQELGGNEQFF
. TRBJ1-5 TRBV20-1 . TGCAGTGCTAGAGATCCCCGTGGCAATCAGCCCCAGCATTTT CSARDPRGNQPQHF
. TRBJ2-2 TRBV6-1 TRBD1 TGTGCCAGCTCCGGGACAGACGACCCCACCGGGGAGCTGTTTTTT CASSGTDDPTGELFF
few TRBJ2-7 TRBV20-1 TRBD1 TGCAGTGCTGTTCGAGGACAGGGTAACATGTACGAGCAGTACTTC CSAVRGQGNMYEQYF
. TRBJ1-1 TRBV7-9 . TGTGCCAGCAGCTTAGGCCGACAGGCCTTGAACACTGAAGCTTTCTTT CASSLGRQALNTEAFF
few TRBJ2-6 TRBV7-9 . TGTGCCAGCAGCAACCGACAGGTTACAGGGGCCAACGTCCTGACTTTC CASSNRQVTGANVLTF
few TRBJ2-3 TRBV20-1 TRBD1 TGCAGTGCTAGGGACAGGGGGCCTAGCACAGATACGCAGTATTTT CSARDRGPSTDTQYF
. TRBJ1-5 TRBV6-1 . TGTGCCAGCAGCAGGGAGGTGGGTCAGCCCCAGCATTTT CASSREVGQPQHF
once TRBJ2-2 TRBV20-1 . TGCAGTGCTAGTGCAGGGGACACCGGGGAGCTGTTTTTT CSASAGDTGELFF
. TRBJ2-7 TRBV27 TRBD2 TGTGCCAGCAGTTATAGCGGGGGCCTTCTAGGGGAGCAGTACTTC CASSYSGGLLGEQYF
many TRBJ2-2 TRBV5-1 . TGCGCCAGCAGCTCCGGATCCACCGGGGAGCTGTTTTTT CASSSGSTGELFF
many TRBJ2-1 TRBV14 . TGTGCCAGCAGCCTAGACCTCCTGGGACTCCGAGAGCAGTTCTTC CASSLDLLGLREQFF
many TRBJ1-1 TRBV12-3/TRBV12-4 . TGTGCCAGCAGACCCGTCAGGGGATCAGGGATGACTGAAGCTTTCTTT CASRPVRGSGMTEAFF
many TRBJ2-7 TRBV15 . TGTGCCACCAGCAGGGACAGCGACTACGAGCAGTACTTC CATSRDSDYEQYF
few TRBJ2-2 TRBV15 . TGTGCCACCAGCAGGGACAGTAAGGCGGGGGAGCTGTTTTTT CATSRDSKAGELFF
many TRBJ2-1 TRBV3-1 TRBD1 TGTGCCAGCAGCCCGACAGGGCGCGGTGAGCAGTTCTTC CASSPTGRGEQFF
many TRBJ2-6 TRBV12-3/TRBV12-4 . TGTGCCAGCAGTTTAGCGTCAGCTGGGGCCAACGTCCTGACTTTC CASSLASAGANVLTF
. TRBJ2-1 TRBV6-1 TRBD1 TGTGCCAGCAGTACACAGGGGGGCGCCTACAATGAGCAGTTCTTC CASSTQGGAYNEQFF
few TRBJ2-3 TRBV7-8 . TGTGCCAGCAGCCCGATATTTAACACAGATACGCAGTATTTT CASSPIFNTDTQYF
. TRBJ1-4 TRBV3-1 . TGTGCCAGCAGCCAAGGGACAACAACTAATGAAAAACTGTTTTTT CASSQGTTTNEKLFF